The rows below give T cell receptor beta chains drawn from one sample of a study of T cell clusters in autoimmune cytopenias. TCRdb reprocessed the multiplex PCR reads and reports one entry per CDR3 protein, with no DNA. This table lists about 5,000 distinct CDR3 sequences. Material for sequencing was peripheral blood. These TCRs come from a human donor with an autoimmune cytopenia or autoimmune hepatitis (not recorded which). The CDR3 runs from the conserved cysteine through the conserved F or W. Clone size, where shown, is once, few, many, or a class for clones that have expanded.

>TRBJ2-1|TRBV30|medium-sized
CAWSVGTSYNEQFF
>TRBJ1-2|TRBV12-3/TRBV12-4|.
CASSPHDLQGWYGYTF
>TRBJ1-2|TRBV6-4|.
CASSDSPGPYGYTF
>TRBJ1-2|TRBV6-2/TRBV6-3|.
CASTPPTNYGYTF
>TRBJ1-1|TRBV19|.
CASSGVGRGLGVNTEAFF
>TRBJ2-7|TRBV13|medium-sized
CASSLASLTYEQYF
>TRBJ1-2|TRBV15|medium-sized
CATSPRQSGYGYTF
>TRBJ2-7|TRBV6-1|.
CASSGRGSSYEQYF
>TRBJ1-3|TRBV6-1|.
CASADRGVGNTIYF
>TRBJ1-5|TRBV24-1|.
CATSDFSLIDRQPQHF
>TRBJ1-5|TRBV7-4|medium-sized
CASSLKDRFLGQPQHF
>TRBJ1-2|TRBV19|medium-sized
CASSINRANYGYTF
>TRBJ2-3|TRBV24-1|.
CATSGGGASDTQYF
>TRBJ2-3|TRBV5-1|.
CASSSVLSGVSDTQYF
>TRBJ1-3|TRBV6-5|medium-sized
CASSYTVNGNTIYF
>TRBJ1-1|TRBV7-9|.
CASSSGLMNTEAFF
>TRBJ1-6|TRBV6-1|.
CASSEGPGRGRSPLHF
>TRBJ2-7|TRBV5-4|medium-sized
CASSPPGLAGSYEQYF
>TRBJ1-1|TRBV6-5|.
CASSYSTWGGMNTEAFF
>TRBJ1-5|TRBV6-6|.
CASSYSSSLNQPQHF
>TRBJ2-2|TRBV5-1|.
CASSPLQGNTGELFF
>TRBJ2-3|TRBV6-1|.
CAISEGQETDTQYF
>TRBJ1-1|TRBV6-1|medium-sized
CASSSPYRGLEAFF
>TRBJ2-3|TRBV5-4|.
CASRPTTSGGEDTQYF
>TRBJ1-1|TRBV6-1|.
CASSEGGAVNTEAFF
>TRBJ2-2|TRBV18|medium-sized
CASSRPGTGAGTGELFF
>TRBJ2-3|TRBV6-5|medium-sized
CASSLGQSQYF
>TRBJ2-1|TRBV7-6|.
CASSFTSGNEQFF
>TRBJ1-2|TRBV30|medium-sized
CAWSVQRNYGYTF
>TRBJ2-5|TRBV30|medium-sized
CASSGGGETQYF
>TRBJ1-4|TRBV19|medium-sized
CASSIRTGEKLFF
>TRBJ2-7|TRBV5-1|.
CASSANVGQGAEQYF
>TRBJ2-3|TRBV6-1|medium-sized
CASSVRTSGSTDTQYF
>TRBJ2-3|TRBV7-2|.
CASSPQSSTDTQYF
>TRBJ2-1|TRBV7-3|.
CASSLRGGSYNEQFF
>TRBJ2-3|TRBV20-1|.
CSARKASATDTQYF
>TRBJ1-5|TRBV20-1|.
CSARQGKDQPQHF
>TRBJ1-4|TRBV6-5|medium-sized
CASTPRAGREKLFF
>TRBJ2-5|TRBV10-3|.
CAISLREQETQYF
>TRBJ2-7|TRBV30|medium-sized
CAWSLPGQGNGPKYF
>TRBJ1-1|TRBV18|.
CASSPPGDTEAFF
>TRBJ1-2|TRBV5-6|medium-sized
CASSLTGGNYGYTF
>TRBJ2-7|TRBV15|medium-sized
CATSRDRARTYEQYF
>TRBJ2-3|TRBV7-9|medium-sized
CASSPTSGHSDTQYF
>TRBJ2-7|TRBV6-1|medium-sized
CASTSPTEVYEQYF
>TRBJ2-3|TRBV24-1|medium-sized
CATSDVAGGTDTQYF
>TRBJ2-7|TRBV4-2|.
CASSQALEDEQYF
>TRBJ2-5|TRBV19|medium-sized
CASSPGTTAETQYF
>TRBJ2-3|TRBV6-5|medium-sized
CASSTGGDTQYF
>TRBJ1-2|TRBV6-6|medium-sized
CASSYQPSKVIGYTF
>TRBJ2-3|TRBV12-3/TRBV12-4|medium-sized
CASTPGQYTDTQYF
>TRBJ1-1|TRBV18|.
CASSPRAENTEAFF
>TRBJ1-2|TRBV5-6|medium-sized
CASSLAQAGYGYTF
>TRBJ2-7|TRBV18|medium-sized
CASSMDSYEQYF
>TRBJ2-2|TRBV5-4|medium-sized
CASSLVAASGGELFF
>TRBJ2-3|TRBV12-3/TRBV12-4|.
CASRPDRAFSDTQYF
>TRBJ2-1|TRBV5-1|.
CASSLGEIPPNEQFF
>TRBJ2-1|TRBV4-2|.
CASSPKGQGGGEQFF